This T cell receptor (beta chain) was recorded in a study of cytomegalovirus exposure and HLA in healthy donors. From germline, CDR1 is SGHKS and CDR2 YYEKEE (reference sequence). The germline V and J ends were trimmed by 3 bases and 6 bases, with 9 bases remaining between them. The length of the CDR3 is 12 residues. Turning to this clone: Its specificity is unknown.

The assay was immunoSEQ multiplex PCR, and TCRdb's table has in-frame clones only and misses some. This table has roughly 56,000 clones, 85% to 95% appearing once. Whole-study findings and limits: Three CMV-associated chains proved CMV antigen-specific in vitro. Researchers counted around 150 TCR beta chains as cytomegalovirus-associated. There were some public TCRs occurring in many donors, but most TCR sequences were rare. Accounts indicate the classifier identified cytomegalovirus status with strong specificity and sensitivity.

This sequence originates from a man between 18 and 29 years old in good health and CMV-seronegative. The chain carries TRBV5-5 and TRBJ2-5, with D perhaps matching TRBD1 (5 bases). Sequencing was carried out using PBMCs. The CDR3, as DNA: TGTGCCAGCAGCTCCGACAGCAAGACCCAGTACTTC. Its protein product is CASSSDSKTQYF.